This T cell receptor (beta chain) was sequenced during a study of blood T cells in healthy people across ages (dated by TCRdb to between 2014 and 2016). The study in broad terms: Template switching captured roughly one uniquely barcoded TCR beta cDNA molecule per two T cells in model experiments. To track age-related changes in TCR beta repertoire diversity, the study relied on deep sequencing normalized with unique cDNA molecular identifiers. To avoid experimental bias, donors of different ages were distributed randomly across sequencing lanes. Two additional independent replicas of 1 million unique cDNA reads from the same blood draw were analyzed for two donors (one aged 18 to 29 and one aged 80 or older). The donors were divided into four age groups: young (average about 15 years), middle-aged (around 41), aged (approximately 59) and long-lived (about 90).

General conclusions and limits of the study: Because the CMV infection status of the donors was unknown, age-related changes in expanded clonotypes may potentially have been confounded. Observed TCR beta diversity per million T cells fell roughly linearly with age, and a significant reduction was already apparent by age roughly 40. The long-lived group showed more naive CD4+ T cells, fewer expanded clones and increased TCR diversity than the aged group, suggesting age selection. Since profiling was done on bulk unsorted PBMCs, naive and antigen-experienced compartments could not be conclusively compared. Estimates of total diversity based on one million sequenced T cells were regarded as lower bounds and as underestimates. Observed TCR beta diversity correlated strongly with the percentage of naive T cells measured by flow cytometry.

Receptors were amplified or captured by 5' RACE. TCRdb lists the instrument as Illumina HiSeq 2500. A second about 7 to 12 cycle PCR used a sample-barcoded 5' primer and a J-beta primer mix. A unique molecular identifier was introduced onto each TCR beta cDNA molecule by a template-switch 5' adaptor carrying 12 random nucleotides. At least 2.5 million CDR3-containing paired-end reads were obtained from each sample. The Mint cDNA synthesis kit, primed by a TRBC-specific oligonucleotide, was used to synthesize first-strand cDNA from all RNA. Following uracil-DNA glycosylase treatment, a first 18-cycle PCR with universal primers M1SS and BC2_uni_R was performed on all cDNA. In the source study's methods: For normalization, 1 million high-quality reads, each with a distinct molecular identifier, were randomly selected from each sample. Reads sharing molecular identifiers were discarded rather than binned into consensus sequences. MiTCR, with a Q25 quality threshold and the strictest error-elimination algorithm, was used for CDR3 identification, clonotype clustering and error correction. A nonparametric unseen species model with Euler transformation was used to estimate a lower bound on total TCR beta diversity. TCRdb reworked the public reads: Q25 trimming with fastp, MiXCR clone assembly, productive beta chains retained. Rows with one shared CDR3 protein collapse into an entry with the most common genes and DNA. The V and J calls and clone size come from TCRdb's table, not from the authors' own analysis. The sample contains around 750,000 distinct CDR3 sequences, about 53% of them found a single time. Approximately 40% of the sample rests with the top ten.

Points on this clonotype: Its antigen is unknown. No clone much larger than this one lies a single base away; base qualities are absent.

Donors were 39 systemically healthy Caucasian individuals from Russia aged 6 to 90 years. About 10 milliliters of peripheral blood were collected from each donor into EDTA-treated Vacutainer tubes. Ficoll-Paque density-gradient centrifugation was used to isolate PBMCs, with at least 6.5 million per sample. Trizol reagent was used to extract total RNA from the PBMCs, yielding at least 5.5 micrograms per sample. The percentages of naive CD45RAhigh/CD27high T cells were determined by flow cytometry on a PBMC aliquot from every donor. Via the germline V gene (reference sequence), CDR1 is DFQATT and CDR2 SNEGSKA. Trimming removed 7 bases from V and 7 bases from J, leaving 17 bases between the germline ends. Including cysteine and phenylalanine, the CDR3 has 13 amino acids. The sequence is cut down to CDR3 DNA, 39 bases in frame from base 1.

Specimen: blood. This chain joins TRBV20-1 to TRBJ2-1; the D region possibly corresponds to TRBD1 (5 bases align). The receptor's source is a man at least 80 years old in good health. The DNA sequence is given as TGCAGTGTAAGGGGCCCTTCCAGGAATGAGCAGTTCTTC. Translated, it gives CSVRGPSRNEQFF.